The 11 T cell receptor beta chains below were found in one sample sequenced in a study of blood T cell repertoires in COVID-19. The method was immunoSEQ multiplex PCR; TCRdb's version includes in-frame clones alone and lacks a portion of them. This sample has more than 95,000 clones, with 80% to 90% found just once. The specimen was peripheral blood. The receptors shown here come from a man between 60 and 70 years old with acute or convalescent COVID-19.

The chain carries TRBV6-2 or TRBV6-3 and TRBJ2-7; 9 bases map to TRBD2. Germline assignment: CDR1 MNHEY and CDR2 SVGEGT. Losses at the gene ends were 0 bases for V and 6 bases for J; bases not matched to a gene: 6. This CDR3 has 15 amino acids. CDR3 nucleotide sequence: TGTGCCAGCAGTTACTCGCTTTTTAGCGGGAGCGAGCAGTACTTC. Translating gives CASSYSLFSGSEQYF.

The CDR3 nucleotides are TGTGCCAGCAGCCAAGGTGGGTGGAGAGCTTTCTTT. Translating it yields CASSQGGWRAFF. The rearrangement uses TRBV7-2 and TRBJ1-1; D is uncertain. CDR3 length: 12 residues. Looked up from germline, CDR1 is SGHTA and CDR2 is FQGNSA. The germline V and J ends were trimmed by 5 bases and 10 bases, with 14 bases remaining between them.

V usage is TRBV6-6 and J usage is TRBJ1-3; no clear D. The ends were cut back, 2 bases at V and 0 bases at J, with 8 bases in the middle. Per the germline V gene, CDR1 is MNHNY and CDR2 is SVGAGI (reference sequence). This CDR3 has 15 amino acids. CDR3 nucleotide sequence: TGTGCCAGCAGTTACCGGCAGGACTCTGGAAACACCATATATTTT. Residues: CASSYRQDSGNTIYF.

This rearrangement joins TRBV7-9 to TRBJ2-5, with a weak D call TRBD2 (5 bases). This CDR3 has 14 residues. The germline V and J ends were trimmed by 1 base and 2 bases, with 8 bases remaining between them. The germline V gene has CDR1 SEHNR and CDR2 FQNEAQ (reference sequence). CDR3 amino acids: CASSLVPGQETQYF. Written as DNA, the CDR3 is TGTGCCAGCAGCTTAGTCCCGGGGCAAGAGACCCAGTACTTC. The complete variable domain, with remaining parts taken from reference TRBV7-9 and TRBJ2-5, reads DTGVSQNPRHKITKRGQNVTFRCDPISEHNRLYWYRQTLGQGPEFLTYFQNEAQLEKSRLLSDRFSAERPKGSFSTLEIQRTEQGDSAMYLCASSLVPGQETQYFGPGTRLLVL.

A single count supports this clone. The V and J genes are TRBV5-1 and TRBJ2-2; maybe TRBD2 (6 bases). The CDR3 is 15 residues long. V was trimmed by 3 bases and J by 10 bases, leaving 19 bases between them. Germline V gives CDR1 SGHRS, CDR2 YFSETQ. The CDR3 nucleotides read TGCGCCAGCAGCTCGCCTACGGTAGGAGGGACGGAGCTGTTTTTT. Its protein product is CASSSPTVGGTELFF.

This chain connects TRBV27 to TRBJ2-7; TRBD1 aligns across 9 bases. The CDR3 covers 15 residues. V lost 0 bases, J lost 6 bases, and 6 bases stayed unmatched. Germline assignment: CDR1 MNHEY and CDR2 SMNVEV (reference sequence). CDR3 region: CASSLSGQGSLEQYF. The CDR3 bases are TGTGCCAGCAGTTTATCAGGACAGGGGAGTCTCGAGCAGTACTTC.

The chain uses TRBV10-3 and TRBJ1-1; possibly TRBD1 for D (6 bases). Trimming cost V 2 bases and J 1 base, with 11 bases left between them. The length of the CDR3 is 15 residues. Germline V gene sequence: CDR1 ENHRY, CDR2 SYGVKD. CDR3: CAISEPRTANTEAFF. CDR3 in DNA: TGTGCCATCAGTGAGCCCAGGACAGCGAACACTGAAGCTTTCTTT.

The V call is TRBV19, the J call TRBJ1-2; 8 nucleotides agree with TRBD1. Germline trimming cut 3 bases from V and 1 base from J; bases unmatched to any gene: 7. Germline V gene data show CDR1 as LNHDA and CDR2 as SQIVND (reference sequence). The CDR3 covers 16 residues. CDR3 amino acids: CASSIQGALGNYGYTF. CDR3 nucleotides: TGTGCCAGTAGTATCCAGGGGGCGCTGGGTAACTATGGCTACACCTTC.

This clone was recorded once. The CDR3 nucleotides are TGTGCCAGCAGCACCCGACAGGGCCAATGGACCCAGCATTTT. Translated: CASSTRQGQWTQHF. The V and J genes are TRBV7-2 and TRBJ1-5, with TRBD1 matching over 7 bases. This CDR3 is 14 amino acids long. The germline V gene has CDR1 SGHTA and CDR2 FQGNSA. V shed 5 bases and J 11 bases; nucleotides not matched to a gene: 12.

The chain is built from TRBV7-9 and TRBJ2-1; D is possibly TRBD1 (5 bases). V was clipped by 1 base and J by 7 bases, with 8 bases between them. The CDR3 has 13 amino acids. In germline, CDR1 is SEHNR, CDR2 FQNEAQ (reference sequence). CDR3 residues: CASSLVRVNEQFF. As DNA, the CDR3 is TGTGCCAGCAGCTTAGTCAGGGTGAATGAGCAGTTCTTC.

The chain uses TRBV6-5 and TRBJ1-1, with a weak D call TRBD1 (5 bases). The CDR3 is made up of 13 amino acids. Trimming took off 5 bases at V and 1 base at J, with 8 bases between the two ends. Germline V gene lookup returns CDR1 MNHEY and CDR2 SVGAGI. Here the CDR3 DNA reads TGTGCCAGCAGTCGGCAGGGGAACACTGAAGCTTTCTTT. Translated: CASSRQGNTEAFF.